This TCR beta chain was documented in a study of glioma-infiltrating T cells. Study-wide points: Very few CDR3 sequences were shared between tissue and blood. Above-expected tissue-blood divergence occurred in all gliomas, most in low-grade ones.

Using RNA template, CDR3s of TCR alpha and beta were amplified with iRepertoire arm-PCR. Input was roughly 100-450 ng of tissue mRNA or PBMC total RNA. TCRdb fed the multiplex PCR reads into MiXCR, producing one record per CDR3 protein. The table has 170,000 or so distinct CDR3 sequences, around 40% seen once; the top ten hold around 4.9%. To note about this clonotype: No antigen is known for it. One junction end disagrees with the germline gene, perhaps due to a read error.

The CDR3 is 16 amino acids. Germline V gene data show CDR1 as KGHSH and CDR2 as LQKENI. The sequencing sample was made of glioma tissue, nonneoplastic brain tissue, or PBMCs (not recorded which). The chain links TRBV18 to TRBJ2-3; D possibly corresponds to TRBD1 (5 bases). This clonotype originated in a human donor with low-grade glioma or glioblastoma, undergoing nonglioma brain surgery, or in good health (not recorded which). The CDR3, as DNA: TGTGCCAGCTCTCCTGACCTACCAGGGTCAGGAGATAAGCAGTATTTT. This codes for CASSPDLPGSGDKQYF. Complete variable domain (other parts from reference TRBV18 and TRBJ2-3): NAGVMQNPRHLVRRRGQEARLRCSPMKGHSHVYWYRQLPEEGLKFMVYLQKENIIDESGMPKERFSAEFPKEGPSILRIQQVVRGDSAAYFCASSPDLPGSGDKQYFGPGTRLTVL.